This TCR beta chain was profiled in a study of Graves' ophthalmopathy and Graves' hyperthyroidism. Overall study context: Investigators collected peripheral blood at initial diagnosis, before any treatment was given. Regarding the study as a whole: The model reached just under 71% sensitivity and approximately 72% specificity for predicting ophthalmopathy progression. Blood also harbored most expanded thyroid clonotypes above 0.001 frequency.

PBMCs stemmed from roughly 9.7 ml of fresh peripheral blood. Concerning this clonotype: As yet, its antigen is unknown.

Amplifying from RNA transcripts, the study obtained TCR beta CDR3 regions. HTBI primers served in a first-round RT-PCR, which a second-round multiplex PCR followed. TCRdb re-called the multiplex PCR reads through MiXCR, storing one row per CDR3 protein. The sample consists of almost 750,000 distinct CDR3 sequences, 40% of them appearing once. This TCR derives from an adult man with Graves' ophthalmopathy. The source material was peripheral blood.

In DNA form, the CDR3 reads TGCGCCAGCAGCGCGGGGGACTACTCCAAAGGGACCCAGTACTTC. It specifies CASSAGDYSKGTQYF. The gene calls are TRBV5-1 and TRBJ2-5, with 7 bases that match TRBD2. CDR3 length: 15 amino acids. Germline V gene lookup returns CDR1 SGHRS and CDR2 YFSETQ. Trimming at V came to 4 bases and at J to 7 bases, leaving 13 bases not matched to a gene.